A selection of T cell receptor beta chains follows, all from one sample in a study of graft-versus-host responses after intestinal transplantation. Produced via immunoSEQ multiplex PCR; TCRdb's table is partial and in-frame only. The sample includes 14,000 or so clones, 25% to 40% of them seen just once. The source material was alloreactive CD4+ T cells from a mixed lymphocyte reaction culture, sampled before intestinal transplant. These receptor sequences come from a human patient who received an intestinal transplant. Each CDR3 is given with its conserved first and last residue. A D gene is named only where the DNA matches it firmly. Not every row has a clone size; where given, it reads once, few, many or a size class.

d_gene	v_gene	abundance	j_gene	len	CDR3nt	CDR3aa
TRBD2	TRBV5-1	.	TRBJ2-1	16	TGCGCCAGCAGCTTGGGGCTAGCGGCCTCCTACAATGAGCAGTTCTTC	CASSLGLAASYNEQFF
TRBD2	TRBV2	.	TRBJ2-1	12	TGTGCCAGCAGGGGACTAGCCCCTGAGCAGTTCTTC	CASRGLAPEQFF
.	TRBV5-1	medium-sized	TRBJ1-2	13	TGCGCCAGCAGCTTGGGGTTGTACGATGGCTACACCTTC	CASSLGLYDGYTF
.	TRBV18	.	TRBJ1-5	9	TGTGCCAGCTCGCAGCCCCAGCATTTT	CASSQPQHF
.	TRBV20-1	once	TRBJ1-3	11	TGCAGTGCTAGCCCGAGAGACACCATATATTTT	CSASPRDTIYF
.	TRBV18	.	TRBJ1-3	15	TGTGCCAGCTCACCAGCAGAGCCCTCTGGAAACACCATATATTTT	CASSPAEPSGNTIYF
TRBD1	TRBV4-1	medium-sized	TRBJ1-2	14	TGCGCCAGCAGCCAATCCAGGGGGCCCTATGGCTACACCTTC	CASSQSRGPYGYTF
.	TRBV20-1	few	TRBJ2-3	11	TGCAGTGCTATGCGCACAGATACGCAGTATTTT	CSAMRTDTQYF
.	TRBV28	.	TRBJ1-5	12	TGTGCCAGCAGTTCTAACAATCAGCCCCAGCATTTT	CASSSNNQPQHF
.	TRBV6-1	few	TRBJ2-5	13	TGTGCCAGCAGTGTCCTACATGGCGAGACCCAGTACTTC	CASSVLHGETQYF
.	TRBV6-5	few	TRBJ2-6	11	TGTGCCAGCAGGGGGGCCAACGTCCTGACTTTC	CASRGANVLTF
.	TRBV29-1	few	TRBJ1-4	11	TGCAGCGTTGAACAGGCTGAAAAACTGTTTTTT	CSVEQAEKLFF
.	TRBV28	.	TRBJ2-1	11	TGTGCCAGCAGGCGAAACAATGAGCAGTTCTTC	CASRRNNEQFF
TRBD1	TRBV5-1	few	TRBJ2-7	15	TGCGCCAGCAGCTTGGTGTTGGACAGGGGTTACGAGCAGTACTTC	CASSLVLDRGYEQYF
.	TRBV5-6	.	TRBJ1-1	15	TGTGCCAGCAGCTTGTTTACGGGGGGCGTCACTGAAGCTTTCTTT	CASSLFTGGVTEAFF
TRBD2	TRBV7-9	few	TRBJ2-1	13	TGTGCCAGCAGAACAGCGGGGATCCCCCTTCAGTTCTTC	CASRTAGIPLQFF
.	TRBV7-3	.	TRBJ1-1	16	TGTGCCAGCAGCTTATTTATGGCGGGGATAGGCACTGAAGCTTTCTTT	CASSLFMAGIGTEAFF
.	TRBV5-1	.	TRBJ2-2	14	TGCGCCAGCAGCCTCGACAGGGACTCTGGGGAGCTGTTTTTT	CASSLDRDSGELFF
.	TRBV18	few	TRBJ2-4	13	TGTGCCAGCTCAGGCCAGGTGAGGAACATTCAGTACTTC	CASSGQVRNIQYF
.	TRBV4-1	few	TRBJ1-2	17	TGCGCCAGCAGCCAAGAGAGTATAAATTTCGGGACGGGGGGCTACACCTTC	CASSQESINFGTGGYTF
TRBD1	TRBV5-4	few	TRBJ2-7	15	TGTGCCAGCAGCAACCGGGACAGGGGGCCTTACGAGCAGTACTTC	CASSNRDRGPYEQYF
.	TRBV4-2	.	TRBJ2-7	13	TGTGCCAGCAGCCGGCTAGCCGGCTACGAGCAGTACTTC	CASSRLAGYEQYF
.	TRBV4-2	.	TRBJ1-2	12	TGTGCCAGCAGCCAAGGACACTATGGCTACACCTTC	CASSQGHYGYTF
.	TRBV7-9	few	TRBJ2-5	13	TGTGCCAGCAGCTTAGCAGGGGTAGAGACCCAGTACTTC	CASSLAGVETQYF
.	TRBV7-8	few	TRBJ1-6	16	TGTGCCAGCAGCTTAGTTTCAGGTCTTGGGGATTCACCCCTCCACTTT	CASSLVSGLGDSPLHF
TRBD2	TRBV4-2	.	TRBJ2-2	18	TGTGCCAGCAGCCAAGGAACTAGCGGGATATCGAACACCGGGGAGCTGTTTTTT	CASSQGTSGISNTGELFF
.	TRBV6-5	few	TRBJ1-2	12	TGTGCCAGCAGCCCAGGGAACTATGGCTACACCTTC	CASSPGNYGYTF
.	TRBV27	.	TRBJ2-2	14	TGTGCCAGCAGTTTCTTTAGACTCACCGGGGAGCTGTTTTTT	CASSFFRLTGELFF